Sequencing of this TCR beta chain was carried out in a study of blood T cells in healthy people across ages. CDR1 and CDR2 (germline): DFQATT, SNEGSKA (reference sequence). The V end lost 5 bases, the J end lost 1 base, and 3 bases lay between the germline ends. This CDR3 spans 12 amino acids. Combining a sample-barcoded 5' primer with a J-beta primer mix, a second PCR ran for roughly 6 to 11 cycles. Each cDNA molecule received a tag from a template-switch adaptor that had 12 random nucleotides. MiXCR, run by TCRdb on the 5' RACE reads, gives a single entry per CDR3 protein. Of approximately 690,000 distinct CDR3 sequences listed, 40% to 45% are singletons. Study observations and caveats: Considered underestimates were the diversity estimates obtained from one million T cells.

There are a few counts of this clonotype. Its antigen remains unidentified. The people who gave samples were healthy Caucasians from Russia, aged roughly 6 to 100. Sample: blood. The gene calls are TRBV20-1 and TRBJ2-6, with D uncertain. The TCR originated in an elderly man in good health. The CDR3 DNA sequence: TGCAGTGCTTTATCTGGGGCCAACGTCCTGACTTTC. This codes for CSALSGANVLTF.